Below, 13 T cell receptor beta chains from the same sample are listed, as sequenced in a study of OX40 agonist ivuxolimab in advanced cancers. Generated by immunoSEQ multiplex PCR, the TCRdb table keeps only in-frame clones and is missing some. The data contain 12,000 or so clones, about 85% of them seen just once; the ten biggest clones take up roughly 19%. The sample here was CD4+ or CD8+ T cells sorted from blood, taken in a trial of the OX40 agonist ivuxolimab. The receptors stem from an adult with an advanced solid tumor such as melanoma, head and neck, liver or kidney cancer.

The CDR3 loop reads CASSAQSFWAQHF. CDR3 in DNA: TGTGCCAGCAGTGCTCAGTCGTTTTGGGCCCAGCATTTT. The chain links TRBV2 to TRBJ1-5; D uncertain. The CDR3 is 13 residues long. CDR1 and CDR2 (germline): SNHLY, FYNNEI. Trimming left V 4 bases short and J 11 bases short, with 15 bases between.

The chain joins TRBV27 to TRBJ2-7; 7 bases are a match to TRBD2. The junction had 4 bases not matched to a gene; V was cut back by 0 bases and J by 5 bases. There are 14 residues in the CDR3. Germline V gene lookup returns CDR1 MNHEY and CDR2 SMNVEV (reference sequence). CDR3 protein: CASSLSGRVDEQYF. The CDR3 coding sequence is TGTGCCAGCAGTTTATCAGGGAGGGTAGACGAGCAGTACTTC.

The chain combines TRBV19 with TRBJ2-1, with 7 nucleotides matching TRBD2. Per the germline V gene, CDR1 is LNHDA and CDR2 is SQIVND (reference sequence). The CDR3 consists of 15 residues. J lost 4 bases, V lost 11 bases, and 14 bases had no gene match. In nucleotides, the CDR3 is TGTGCCTCCGATCTGGGCGGGAGAGGTTACAATGAGCAGTTCTTC. Protein: CASDLGGRGYNEQFF.

The DNA of the CDR3 is TGTGCCAGCAGCCCCGGGAATACCTACGAGCAGTACTTC. It specifies CASSPGNTYEQYF. The gene calls are TRBV11-1 and TRBJ2-7, with D possibly being TRBD2 (5 bases). The germline gives CDR1 SGHAT, CDR2 FQDESV (reference sequence). The CDR3 sequence is 13 residues long. V was clipped by 5 bases and J by 2 bases, with 10 bases between them.

The V call is TRBV15, the J call TRBJ2-3; the D gene is possibly TRBD2 (6 bases). The V gene lost 7 bases and the J gene lost 1 base, with 12 bases spanning the gap. This CDR3 has 14 amino acids. Germline lookup yields CDR1 LNHNV and CDR2 YYDKDF (reference sequence). This CDR3 reads CATKYGEGTDTQYF. As DNA, the CDR3 is TGTGCCACCAAGTACGGGGAGGGCACAGATACGCAGTATTTT.

CDR3 amino acids: CASSTPGTGLYNEQFF. The CDR3 nucleotides read TGTGCCAGTAGTACTCCCGGGACAGGGTTATACAATGAGCAGTTCTTC. The genes are TRBV19 and TRBJ2-1; 9 positions match TRBD1. CDR3 length: 16 amino acids. CDR1 and CDR2 from the germline V gene are LNHDA and SQIVND (reference sequence). The junction had 8 bases not matched to a gene; V was cut back by 4 bases and J by 4 bases.

The V gene is TRBV7-2, the J gene TRBJ2-7, with 9 positions matching TRBD1. The length of the CDR3 is 14 residues. The V gene end was trimmed by 5 bases and the J gene end by 2 bases; junction bases not matched to a gene: 4. Germline V gives CDR1 SGHTA, CDR2 FQGNSA. CDR3: CASSQQGAPYEQYF. The CDR3 bases are TGTGCCAGCAGCCAACAGGGGGCCCCCTACGAGCAGTACTTC.

The rearrangement joins TRBV6-5 to TRBJ2-7; the match to TRBD2 covers 12 bases. The ends lost 6 bases at V and 2 bases at J; junction bases unmatched: 2. In germline, CDR1 is MNHEY, CDR2 SVGAGI. This CDR3 has 14 amino acids. The CDR3 DNA reads TGTGCCAGCAGCCTAGCGGGAGGGCCCTACGAGCAGTACTTC. Amino acid sequence: CASSLAGGPYEQYF.

This clone is a singleton in its sample. V usage is TRBV4-3 and J usage is TRBJ1-2; no definite D call. The CDR3 consists of 13 residues. Germline-derived CDR1 and CDR2 are LGHNA and YSLEER. V was shortened by 2 bases and J by 4 bases, with 8 bases between the two germline ends. The CDR3 reads CASSQTGSYGYTF. CDR3 nucleotide sequence: TGCGCCAGCAGCCAAACTGGCAGCTATGGCTACACCTTC.

This chain uses TRBV15 with TRBJ1-5; unclear D gene. Trimming left V 9 bases short and J 5 bases short, with 14 bases between. Looked up from germline, CDR1 is LNHNV and CDR2 is YYDKDF (reference sequence). The CDR3 contains 13 residues. Written as DNA, the CDR3 is TGTGCCACGACGGGCAGCGATTATCAGCCCCAGCATTTT. It codes for CATTGSDYQPQHF.

This clone was detected only once. The chain links TRBV19 to TRBJ2-1, with a weak D call TRBD1 (5 bases). Trimming cost V 8 bases and J 12 bases, with 14 bases left between them. Germline V gene data show CDR1 as LNHDA and CDR2 as SQIVND (reference sequence). The CDR3 runs 11 residues. CDR3 bases: TGTGCCAGTTGGGGCAGGCTCGGGCAGTTCTTC. Protein product: CASWGRLGQFF.

This chain connects TRBV7-9 to TRBJ1-1; a weak D match, TRBD1 (5 bases). The germline V and J ends were trimmed by 3 bases and 3 bases, with 11 bases remaining between them. The CDR3 is 14 residues long. CDR1 and CDR2 from the germline V gene are SEHNR and FQNEAQ (reference sequence). CDR3 residues: CASSLTVGDTEAFF. CDR3 in DNA: TGTGCCAGCAGCTTGACAGTCGGTGACACTGAAGCTTTCTTT.

This clone was recorded once. The chain is built from TRBV27 and TRBJ1-1; D is undetermined. Trimming shortened V by 3 bases and J by 0 bases, and 11 bases separated the two germline ends. This CDR3 is 15 amino acids long. Germline lookup yields CDR1 MNHEY and CDR2 SMNVEV (reference sequence). CDR3 sequence (DNA): TGTGCCAGCAGTTTTATGGCAGACATGAACACTGAAGCTTTCTTT. Its translation: CASSFMADMNTEAFF.